One TCR beta chain is described in this entry. CDR3 length equals 13 residues. V lost 0 bases to trimming and J lost 3 bases, with 5 bases between them. CDR1 MNHEY and CDR2 SVGEGT come from the germline V gene. Using a J-beta primer mix together with a sample-barcoded 5' primer, a second PCR was run for roughly 6 to 12 cycles. Each TCR beta cDNA got a 12-nucleotide random molecular identifier. TCRdb recomputed calls from the 5' RACE reads with MiXCR, one row per CDR3 protein. The sample consists of around 800,000 distinct CDR3 sequences, around 68% of them appearing once. At least 5 micrograms of total RNA were extracted per sample. The data are from a study of blood T cells in healthy people across ages.

The sequenced sample was blood. This chain links TRBV6-2 or TRBV6-3 with TRBJ2-5, with no clear D. This sequence originates from a young man in good health. This CDR3 is CASSYSSEETQYF. CDR3 nucleotide sequence: TGTGCCAGCAGTTACTCGAGCGAAGAGACCCAGTACTTC.